This T cell receptor (beta chain) was profiled in a study of T cells after yellow fever vaccination. Findings and caveats of the study: Re-detected after boosting: most primary clones, 95% to 98% of CD4 and about 85% of CD8.

This CDR3 is 12 amino acids long. CDR1 is KGHDR and CDR2 is SFDVKD in the germline V gene. Trimming removed 1 base from V and 16 bases from J, with 12 bases in between. In its sample, this clonotype was seen many times. Its antigen is unidentified. TCRdb re-analysed the 5' RACE reads in MiXCR, keeping a single row per CDR3 protein. The data show approximately 120,000 distinct CDR3 sequences, with 7.4% seen just once and 2.5% held by the top ten. The chain is built from TRBV24-1 and TRBJ2-2; a weak D match, TRBD2 (5 bases). This specimen consisted of CD4+ T cells sorted from PBMCs, obtained around 10 days after the first yellow fever vaccination. The receptor was derived from a man aged 18 to 30 who received the YFV17D yellow fever vaccine. The CDR3, as DNA: TGTGCCACCAGTGATTTAGGAGGAGTTCAGTTTTTT. This encodes CATSDLGGVQFF.